The clone carrying this T cell receptor (beta chain) was detected many times. The time point was: newly diagnosed GD, antithyroid drugs for less than 3 months. Preparation of the TCR library used RNA extracted from PBMCs. This sample was taken from a study of regulatory T cells in long-lasting Graves disease. The ends were cut back, 5 bases at V and 4 bases at J, with 7 bases in the middle. The germline V gene encodes CDR1 GTSNPN and CDR2 SVGIG (reference sequence). CDR3 length: 11 residues. Both iRepertoire HTBI primers and Arm-PCR of CDR3 regions were used to build the TCR beta libraries. TCRdb fed the multiplex PCR reads into MiXCR, producing one record per CDR3 protein. The sample shows about 220,000 distinct CDR3 sequences, less than 20% of them seen only once. The data also belong to a second study, concerning T cells in Graves' hyperthyroidism and ophthalmopathy. That work adds: Graves' hyperthyroidism without ophthalmopathy progression within 18 months was termed stable. Diagnoses used clinical symptoms, serum thyroxine and TRAb, thyroid ultrasound and orbital computed tomography.

This specimen was peripheral blood mononuclear cells (PBMCs), taken at new diagnosis, from a patient treated with antithyroid drugs. This TCR derives from a woman younger than 45 with Graves disease. The chain uses TRBV30 and TRBJ2-3; D call uncertain. CDR3 sequence: CAWDQADTQYF. For the CDR3, the DNA is TGTGCCTGGGACCAGGCAGATACGCAGTATTTT. The full variable domain, its missing parts supplied by reference TRBV30 and TRBJ2-3, is SQTIHQWPATLVQPVGSPLSLECTVEGTSNPNLYWYRQAAGRGLQLLFYSVGIGQISSEVPQNLSASRPQDRQFILSSKKLLLSDSGFYLCAWDQADTQYFGPGTRLTVL.